Listed here are 21 T cell receptor beta chains from one sample, sequenced in a study of molecular identifiers for immune sequencing clone quantification. Using its own MiXCR run on the PCR reads, TCRdb lists one record per CDR3 protein. The repertoire holds around 480,000 distinct CDR3 sequences, about a quarter seen once, with under 0.8% in the top ten. The source material was naive CD8+ T cells from blood, with Jurkat cell RNA spiked in. This sample's subset: FACS-sorted CD8+CD4-CCR7+CD45RA+ naive T cells. The receptors derive from a human donor in good health. Some libraries in this study had Jurkat cell RNA spiked in.

This clonotype appeared a few times. This sequence joins TRBV4-3 and TRBJ1-4; a possible D gene is TRBD1 (5 bases). Germline CDR1 LGHNA, CDR2 YSLEER. CDR3 length: 15 residues. V lost 0 bases, J lost 4 bases, and 9 bases lay in between. The CDR3 nucleotides read TGCGCCAGCAGCCAAGATCCGGGGGATAATGAAAAACTGTTTTTT. This gives the protein CASSQDPGDNEKLFF.

This clonotype was observed many times. CDR3 DNA: TGTGCCAGCAGCAAACTGCTTAGGCCGGGACTAGCGGGACGAACCCAAGAGACCCAGTACTTC. It translates to CASSKLLRPGLAGRTQETQYF. The chain has TRBV7-8 and TRBJ2-5; 13 nucleotides line up with TRBD2. Germline V gives CDR1 SGHVS, CDR2 FQNEAQ. The CDR3 runs to 21 residues. Unmatched junction bases numbered 19, after V lost 5 bases and J lost 1 base.

In its sample, this clonotype was seen many times. The genes are TRBV5-1 and TRBJ1-1; TRBD1 matches at 7 bases. The CDR3 is 15 amino acids. The germline V gene encodes CDR1 SGHRS and CDR2 YFSETQ. With V trimmed by 3 bases and J by 4 bases, 9 bases remained unmatched. CDR3 region: CASSYYRGESTEAFF. The CDR3 bases are TGCGCCAGCAGCTACTACAGGGGAGAGAGCACTGAAGCTTTCTTT. The entire variable domain, with the rest obtained from reference TRBV5-1 and TRBJ1-1, is as follows: KAGVTQTPRYLIKTRGQQVTLSCSPISGHRSVSWYQQTPGQGLQFLFEYFSETQRNKGNFPGRFSGRQFSNSRSEMNVSTLELGDSALYLCASSYYRGESTEAFFGQGTRLTVV.

This clonotype has a handful of counts. V usage is TRBV19 and J usage is TRBJ2-1; D may correspond to TRBD1 or TRBD2 (5 bases each). With 5 bases removed from V and 6 bases from J, the gap between germline ends came to 11 bases. This CDR3 is 13 amino acids long. Germline V CDR1 and CDR2: LNHDA, SQIVND (reference sequence). CDR3 amino acids: CASSGGSINEQFF. For the CDR3, the DNA is TGTGCCAGTAGTGGGGGTAGCATCAATGAGCAGTTCTTC.

This clonotype was detected many times. V gene TRBV30 combines with J gene TRBJ1-1, with D uncertain. Trimming pared 5 bases from V and 1 base from J, leaving 5 bases between. Germline-derived CDR1 and CDR2 are GTSNPN and SVGIG (reference sequence). CDR3 size: 11 residues. This chain's CDR3 is CAWGENTEAFF. The CDR3 nucleotides read TGTGCCTGGGGGGAGAACACTGAAGCTTTCTTT. Full variable domain (rest looked up from reference TRBV30 and TRBJ1-1): SQTIHQWPATLVQPVGSPLSLECTVEGTSNPNLYWYRQAAGRGLQLLFYSVGIGQISSEVPQNLSASRPQDRQFILSSKKLLLSDSGFYLCAWGENTEAFFGQGTRLTVV.

In this sample, this clonotype turned up a few times. The CDR3 region is CAWTATFQETQYF. The CDR3 DNA reads TGTGCCTGGACGGCCACTTTCCAAGAGACCCAGTACTTC. The rearrangement joins TRBV30 to TRBJ2-5; D gene ambiguous. The V end lost 4 bases, the J end lost 1 base, and 10 bases lay between the germline ends. The length of the CDR3 is 13 residues. CDR1 is GTSNPN, CDR2 SVGIG, per germline (reference sequence).

This clonotype was detected a few times. This may be a read error, as it is one base from a much larger clone. The rearrangement uses TRBV7-2 and TRBJ2-5; 7 bases align to TRBD2. With V trimmed by 5 bases and J by 5 bases, 11 bases remained unmatched. Per the germline V gene, CDR1 is SGHTA and CDR2 is FQGNSA. The length of the CDR3 is 15 residues. CDR3 in DNA: TGTGCCAGCAGCCCGAGTCGGGGGGTTCTGGAGACCCAGTACTTC. Protein sequence: CASSPSRGVLETQYF.

V is TRBV21-1 and J is TRBJ1-3; the table assigns TRBD1, which was not confirmed against the DNA. TRBV21-1 is recorded as a pseudogene. There are 15 residues in the CDR3. CDR3 region: CASSKGGLSGNTIYF. The CDR3 nucleotides are TGTGCCAGCAGCAAAGGGGGGCTCTCTGGAAACACCATATATTTT.

The genes are TRBV20-1 and TRBJ2-3; D gene unclear. Deletions cut 3 bases from V and 5 bases from J, with 18 bases between. The length of the CDR3 is 15 residues. Germline CDR1 is DFQATT and CDR2 is SNEGSKA (reference sequence). The CDR3 sequence is CSASGAQSSEDTQYF. The DNA of the CDR3 is TGCAGTGCTAGTGGAGCACAGTCCTCAGAAGATACGCAGTATTTT.

In this sample, this clonotype turned up a few times. The CDR3, as DNA: TGCGCCAGCAGTGAGGAGACAGGGGCCTACGAGCAGTACTTC. Protein product: CASSEETGAYEQYF. The V and J genes are TRBV10-2 and TRBJ2-7, with TRBD1 matching over 8 bases. Germline CDR1 is WSHSY and CDR2 is SAAADI. V gave up 2 bases and J gave up 2 bases; unmatched junction bases: 2. The CDR3 totals 14 residues.

This chain joins TRBV5-6 and TRBJ2-1, with 8 bases identical to TRBD2. The CDR3 covers 15 residues. With V trimmed by 3 bases and J by 4 bases, 6 bases remained unmatched. Germline V gene lookup returns CDR1 SGHDT and CDR2 YYEEEE. In DNA form, the CDR3 reads TGTGCCAGCAGCTGGGGGACTAGTTTGTACAATGAGCAGTTCTTC. It encodes CASSWGTSLYNEQFF.

Turning to this clonotype: One end of the junction does not line up with germline, which may come from a read error. The rearrangement joins TRBV5-3 to TRBJ2-3, with TRBD2 matching 9 bases. TRBV5-3 is treated as an ORF (open reading frame) with a function not yet certain. CDR3 length equals 16 residues. This CDR3 reads CASSLSGGLSTDTRYF. The CDR3 DNA sequence: TGTGCCAGCAGCCTAAGCGGGGGGCTAAGCACAGATACGCGGTATTTT.

This clonotype came up many times. The chain has TRBV12-3 or TRBV12-4 and TRBJ2-3, with D perhaps matching TRBD2 (6 bases). V was pared by 6 bases and J by 2 bases, with 21 bases between. This CDR3 is 17 amino acids long. The chain's CDR3 is CASSPHPLTGVTDTQYF. The CDR3 DNA follows: TGTGCCAGCAGCCCCCATCCTTTGACGGGGGTCACAGATACGCAGTATTTT.

This clonotype was seen at least ten times. CDR3 in DNA: TGTGCCATCAGTGAGTCGACTGGGGCGGGCGAGCAGTACTTC. Its translation is CAISESTGAGEQYF. The chain combines TRBV10-3 with TRBJ2-7; D tentatively reads TRBD1 or TRBD2 (5 bases each). With 0 bases removed from V and 6 bases from J, the gap between germline ends came to 12 bases. The CDR3 is 14 amino acids. Germline V gene data show CDR1 as ENHRY and CDR2 as SYGVKD.

This clonotype was detected many times. V usage is TRBV7-8 and J usage is TRBJ2-3; TRBD2 agrees at 14 bases. The ends lost 5 bases at V and 4 bases at J; junction bases unmatched: 5. Germline CDR1 is SGHVS and CDR2 is FQNEAQ. The CDR3 is 16 residues long. The CDR3 region is CASSLRLAGGADTQYF. The CDR3 DNA reads as TGTGCCAGCAGCCTCAGACTAGCGGGGGGGGCAGATACGCAGTATTTT.

With respect to this clonotype: No conserved phenylalanine or tryptophan ends this CDR3, so it is likely a read error. CDR3 sequence (DNA): TGTGCCAGCAGCCAGGGACAGAGAGTAGGCTACACCTCC. Translating it yields CASSQGQRVGYTS. The chain links TRBV13 to TRBJ1-2; 7 positions agree with TRBD1. J lost 8 bases, V lost 5 bases, and 8 bases had no gene match. The germline V gene has CDR1 PRHDT and CDR2 FYEKMQ (reference sequence). The CDR3 is 13 residues long.

The chain employs TRBV2 and TRBJ1-2, with D hard to call. Germline V lookup: CDR1 SNHLY, CDR2 FYNNEI. The CDR3 covers 14 residues. V shed 2 bases and J shed 2 bases, with 9 bases lying between them. CDR3 coding DNA: TGTGCCAGCAGTGAAACCTTCCCCAACTATGGCTACACCTTC. Translation gives CASSETFPNYGYTF.

A few counts support this clonotype. A much larger clone is a single base away; this may be a read error. The V call is TRBV28, the J call TRBJ1-5, with TRBD1 identical over 7 bases. This CDR3 contains 14 residues. Per the germline V gene, CDR1 is MDHEN and CDR2 is SYDVKM. V lost 4 bases and J lost 3; bases outside the gene matches: 3. The CDR3 DNA reads as TGTGCCAGCAGTTACACAGGGGACAATCAGCCCCAGCATTTT. Protein: CASSYTGDNQPQHF. The entire variable domain, with the rest obtained from reference TRBV28 and TRBJ1-5, is as follows: DVKVTQSSRYLVKRTGEKVFLECVQDMDHENMFWYRQDPGLGLRLIYFSYDVKMKEKGDIPEGYSVSREKKERFSLILESASTNQTSMYLCASSYTGDNQPQHFGDGTRLSIL.

V usage is TRBV2 and J usage is TRBJ2-7, with D perhaps TRBD1 (6 bases). The V gene's germline CDR1 is SNHLY and CDR2 FYNNEI. Trimming removed 4 bases from V and 2 bases from J, with 15 bases in between. The CDR3 covers 15 residues. DNA for the CDR3: TGTGCCAGCAGTGGACAGGTTGGGGTGGCCTACGAGCAGTACTTC. Residues: CASSGQVGVAYEQYF.

This clonotype has at least ten counts. This chain links TRBV6-2 or TRBV6-3 with TRBJ1-1; D not certain. Germline CDR1 is MNHEY and CDR2 is SVGEGT. Trimming left V 2 bases short and J 1 base short, with 8 bases between. The CDR3 sequence is 14 residues long. For the CDR3, the DNA is TGTGCCAGCAGTTACCCAACCGAGAACACTGAAGCTTTCTTT. This translates into CASSYPTENTEAFF.

This clonotype has a handful of counts. The J gene is TRBJ1-2, the V gene TRBV20-1; the match to TRBD1 covers 9 bases. CDR1 and CDR2 from the germline V gene are DFQATT and SNEGSKA (reference sequence). The CDR3 has 16 residues. J lost 3 bases, V lost 6 bases, and 14 bases had no gene match. The CDR3 nucleotides are TGCAGTGCATTCTCGCCGGACAGGGGTGACTACTATGGCTACACCTTC. It yields the protein CSAFSPDRGDYYGYTF.